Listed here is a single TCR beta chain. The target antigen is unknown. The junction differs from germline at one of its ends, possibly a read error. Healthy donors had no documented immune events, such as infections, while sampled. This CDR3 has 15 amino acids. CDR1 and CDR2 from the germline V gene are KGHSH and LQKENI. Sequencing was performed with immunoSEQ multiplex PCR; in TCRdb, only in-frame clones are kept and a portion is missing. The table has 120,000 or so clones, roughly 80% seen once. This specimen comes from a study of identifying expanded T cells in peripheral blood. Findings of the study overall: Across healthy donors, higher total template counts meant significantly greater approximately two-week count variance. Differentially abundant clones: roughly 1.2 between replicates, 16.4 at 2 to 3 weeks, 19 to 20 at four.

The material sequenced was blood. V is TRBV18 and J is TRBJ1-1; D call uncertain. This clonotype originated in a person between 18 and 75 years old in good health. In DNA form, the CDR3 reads TGTGCCAGCTCGCCACAAGAACTTAGGAATCCTGAAGCTTTCTTT. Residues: CASSPQELRNPEAFF. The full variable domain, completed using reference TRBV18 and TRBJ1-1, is NAGVMQNPRHLVRRRGQEARLRCSPMKGHSHVYWYRQLPEEGLKFMVYLQKENIIDESGMPKERFSAEFPKEGPSILRIQQVVRGDSAAYFCASSPQELRNPEAFFGQGTRLTVV.